The present entry profiles one T cell receptor beta chain with its context. Its antigen is not identified. V shed 6 bases and J shed 4 bases, with 19 bases lying between them. Looked up from germline, CDR1 is MDHEN and CDR2 is SYDVKM. This CDR3 comprises 15 residues. The sample originates from a study of identical twins. Overall study results and limits: Conclusions leaned on cross-sectional statistical analysis and did not track the same donors over time. The degree of excess twin sharing was weaker in beta out-of-frame sequences. Memory repertoires showed no such pattern, whereas abundant cord blood beta clonotypes carried fewer insertions. Out-of-frame alpha sequences common to twins were enriched for low generation probability.

TCRdb reprocessed the 5' RACE reads via MiXCR and lists one record per CDR3 protein. The data show about 1.7 million distinct CDR3 sequences, 32% seen once. The chain links TRBV28 to TRBJ2-7; D is undetermined. Sequenced sample: cord blood. This clonotype originated in a newborn girl in good health. DNA of the CDR3: TGTGCCAGCAGATACGGAGAGGTAGGCGGATACGAGCAGTACTTC. Translated: CASRYGEVGGYEQYF.